These 6 T cell receptor beta chains were all obtained from the same sample, sequenced in a study of shared clonotypes between healthy human individuals. Naive CD8 cells were CD45RO-negative, positively selected for CCR7, excluding terminally differentiated effector memory CD45RA+ cells. Assay used: immunoSEQ multiplex PCR; TCRdb lists only in-frame clones, some missing. The sample lists over 750,000 clones; around 96% were seen once. The sequencing sample was made of naive CD8+ T cells sorted from blood. The receptors were gathered from a man aged 25 to 45 in good health.

The chain links TRBV5-1 to TRBJ2-3; 10 bases line up with TRBD2. This CDR3 spans 15 amino acids. Trimming removed 2 bases from V and 6 bases from J; junction bases left unmatched: 6. The germline V gene encodes CDR1 SGHRS and CDR2 YFSETQ. The CDR3 DNA is TGCGCCAGCAGCTTAGCGGGAGGGCCGAGGGATACGCAGTATTTT. As protein: CASSLAGGPRDTQYF.

The chain has TRBV7-9 and TRBJ2-1, with no clear D. Germline V gene data show CDR1 as SEHNR and CDR2 as FQNEAQ (reference sequence). Trimming took off 2 bases at V and 3 bases at J, with 11 bases between the two ends. This CDR3 region has 15 residues. CDR3 protein: CASSLSGVDYNEQFF. CDR3 coding DNA: TGTGCCAGCAGCTTAAGTGGCGTAGACTACAATGAGCAGTTCTTC.

The chain joins TRBV4-1 to TRBJ2-5, with D unresolved. The CDR3 is made up of 15 amino acids. The V end was cut by 1 base, the J end by 2 bases, with 11 bases between. Per germline, CDR1 MGHRA and CDR2 YSYEKL. The CDR3 here is CASSQAFGPQETQYF. CDR3 in DNA: TGCGCCAGCAGCCAAGCTTTCGGACCACAAGAGACCCAGTACTTC.

The rearrangement links TRBV6-1 to TRBJ2-7; the D is unclear. CDR1 MNHNS and CDR2 SASEGT come from the germline V gene. The CDR3 has 14 residues. Trimming stripped 4 bases from V and 3 bases from J, with 13 bases between. The CDR3, as DNA: TGTGCCAGCAGTGTAGAAGGTTCGGACTACGAGCAGTACTTC. Amino acid sequence: CASSVEGSDYEQYF.

The genes are TRBV27 and TRBJ1-5; D unclear. Germline CDR1 MNHEY, CDR2 SMNVEV (reference sequence). Trimming shortened V by 2 bases and J by 2 bases, and 13 bases separated the two germline ends. The CDR3 length is 16 residues. The CDR3 spells CASSLGGSGGNQPQHF. The CDR3 coding sequence is TGTGCCAGCAGTTTAGGTGGCTCTGGGGGCAATCAGCCCCAGCATTTT.

The chain recombines TRBV7-6 with TRBJ2-1, with D maybe TRBD2 (6 bases). This CDR3 is 15 amino acids long. Germline CDR1 and CDR2: SGHVS and FNYEAQ. The V gene lost 5 bases and the J gene lost 3 bases, with 14 bases spanning the gap. CDR3 in DNA: TGTGCCAGCAGCCCCGCTGCGGGAAGCTACAATGAGCAGTTCTTC. Translated, it gives CASSPAAGSYNEQFF. The full variable domain, completed using reference TRBV7-6 and TRBJ2-1, is GAGVSQSPRYKVTKRGQDVALRCDPISGHVSLYWYRQALGQGPEFLTYFNYEAQQDKSGLPNDRFSAERPEGSISTLTIQRTEQRDSAMYRCASSPAAGSYNEQFFGPGTRLTVL.